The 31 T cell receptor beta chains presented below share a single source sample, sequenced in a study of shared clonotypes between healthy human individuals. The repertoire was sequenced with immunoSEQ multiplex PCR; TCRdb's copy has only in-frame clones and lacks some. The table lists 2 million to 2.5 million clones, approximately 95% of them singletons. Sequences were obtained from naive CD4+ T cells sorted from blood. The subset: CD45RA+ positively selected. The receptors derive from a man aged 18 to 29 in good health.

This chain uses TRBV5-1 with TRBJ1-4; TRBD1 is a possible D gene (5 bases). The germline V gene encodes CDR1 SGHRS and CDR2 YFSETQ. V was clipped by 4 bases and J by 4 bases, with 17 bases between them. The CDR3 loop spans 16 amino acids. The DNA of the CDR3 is TGCGCCAGCAGCAACCTCCCCGGGGGGTTTAATGAAAAACTGTTTTTT. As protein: CASSNLPGGFNEKLFF.

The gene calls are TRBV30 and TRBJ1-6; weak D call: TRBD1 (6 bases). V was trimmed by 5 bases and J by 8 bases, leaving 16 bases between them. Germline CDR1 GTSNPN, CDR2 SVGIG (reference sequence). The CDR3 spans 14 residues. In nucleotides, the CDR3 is TGTGCCTGGCAGCAGGGGCCCCATTATTCACCCCTCCACTTT. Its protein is CAWQQGPHYSPLHF.

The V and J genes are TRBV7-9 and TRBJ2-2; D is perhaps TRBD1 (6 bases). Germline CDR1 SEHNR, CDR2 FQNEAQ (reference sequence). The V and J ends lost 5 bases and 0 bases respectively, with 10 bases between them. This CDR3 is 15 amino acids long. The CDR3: CASSLQGPNTGELFF. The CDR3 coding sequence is TGTGCCAGCAGCCTACAGGGACCGAACACCGGGGAGCTGTTTTTT. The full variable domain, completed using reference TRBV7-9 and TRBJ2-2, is DTGVSQNPRHKITKRGQNVTFRCDPISEHNRLYWYRQTLGQGPEFLTYFQNEAQLEKSRLLSDRFSAERPKGSFSTLEIQRTEQGDSAMYLCASSLQGPNTGELFFGEGSRLTVL.

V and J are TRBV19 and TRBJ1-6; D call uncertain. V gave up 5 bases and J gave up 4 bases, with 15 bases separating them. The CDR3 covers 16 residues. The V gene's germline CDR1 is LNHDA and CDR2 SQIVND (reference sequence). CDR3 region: CASSPQRNLYNSPLHF. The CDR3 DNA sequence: TGTGCCAGTAGTCCCCAGAGAAATCTGTATAATTCACCCCTCCACTTT.

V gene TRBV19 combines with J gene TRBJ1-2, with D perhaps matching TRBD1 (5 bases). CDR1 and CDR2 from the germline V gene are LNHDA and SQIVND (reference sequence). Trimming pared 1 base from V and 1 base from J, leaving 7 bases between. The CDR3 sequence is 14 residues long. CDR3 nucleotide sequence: TGTGCCAGTAGTATAGGGGGCGATAACTATGGCTACACCTTC. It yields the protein CASSIGGDNYGYTF.

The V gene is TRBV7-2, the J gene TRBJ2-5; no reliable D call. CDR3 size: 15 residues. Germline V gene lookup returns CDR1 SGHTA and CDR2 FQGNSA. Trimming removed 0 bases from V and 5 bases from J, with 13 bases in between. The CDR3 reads CASSLAQAHWETQYF. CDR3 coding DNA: TGTGCCAGCAGCTTAGCGCAGGCCCACTGGGAGACCCAGTACTTC.

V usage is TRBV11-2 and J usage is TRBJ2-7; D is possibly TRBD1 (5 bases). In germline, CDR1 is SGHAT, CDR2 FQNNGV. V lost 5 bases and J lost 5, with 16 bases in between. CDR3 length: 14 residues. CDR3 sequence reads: CASSTRTRNHEQYF. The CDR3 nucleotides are TGTGCCAGCAGCACCCGGACACGAAACCACGAGCAGTACTTC.

The CDR3 protein is CASSLAASGILHYEQYF. DNA for the CDR3: TGTGCCAGCAGCTTAGCGGCTAGCGGGATCCTCCACTACGAGCAGTACTTC. The chain is built from TRBV7-2 and TRBJ2-7, with 9 positions matching TRBD2. The J segment lost 3 bases and the V segment lost 0 bases, leaving 9 bases of the junction unmatched. Germline loops: CDR1 SGHTA, CDR2 FQGNSA. There are 17 residues in the CDR3.

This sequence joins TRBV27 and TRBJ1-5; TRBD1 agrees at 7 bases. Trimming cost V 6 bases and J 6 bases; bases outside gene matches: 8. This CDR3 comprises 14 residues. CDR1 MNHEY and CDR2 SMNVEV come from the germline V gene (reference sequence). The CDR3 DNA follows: TGTGCCAGCAGCTCTGACAGGGAGGGTCAGCCCCAGCATTTT. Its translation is CASSSDREGQPQHF.

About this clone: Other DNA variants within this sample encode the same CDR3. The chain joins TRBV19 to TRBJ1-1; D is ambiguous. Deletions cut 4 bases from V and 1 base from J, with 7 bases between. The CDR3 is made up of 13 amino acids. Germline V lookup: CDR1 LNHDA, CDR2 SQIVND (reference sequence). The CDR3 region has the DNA TGTGCCAGTAGTACACAGAGGAACACTGAAGCTTTCTTT. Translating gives CASSTQRNTEAFF.

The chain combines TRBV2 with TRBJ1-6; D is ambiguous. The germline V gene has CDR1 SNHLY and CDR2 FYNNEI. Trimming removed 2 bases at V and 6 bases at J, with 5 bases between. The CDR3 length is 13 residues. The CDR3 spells CASSERSNSPLHF. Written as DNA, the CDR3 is TGTGCCAGCAGTGAACGGTCTAATTCACCCCTCCACTTT.

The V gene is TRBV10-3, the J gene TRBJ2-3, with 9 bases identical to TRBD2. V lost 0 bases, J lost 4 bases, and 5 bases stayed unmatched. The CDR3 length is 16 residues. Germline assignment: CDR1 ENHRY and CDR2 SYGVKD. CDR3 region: CAISESLAGSPDTQYF. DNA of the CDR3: TGTGCCATCAGTGAGTCGCTAGCGGGGAGTCCAGATACGCAGTATTTT.

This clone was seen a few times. Here the CDR3 reads CASSVTGRFDSPLHF. CDR3 sequence (DNA): TGTGCCAGCAGTGTCACGGGACGGTTCGATTCACCCCTCCACTTT. The chain links TRBV6-4 to TRBJ1-6; tentative D call: TRBD1 (5 bases). The CDR3 loop spans 15 amino acids. The V and J ends lost 4 bases and 8 bases respectively, with 15 bases between them. Germline CDR1 MRHNA, CDR2 SNTAGT.

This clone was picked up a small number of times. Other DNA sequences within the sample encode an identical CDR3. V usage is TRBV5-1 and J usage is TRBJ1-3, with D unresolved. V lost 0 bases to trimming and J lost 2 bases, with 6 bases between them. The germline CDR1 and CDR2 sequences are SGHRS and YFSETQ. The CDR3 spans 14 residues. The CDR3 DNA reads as TGCGCCAGCAGCTTGGTGGGTGCTGGAAACACCATATATTTT. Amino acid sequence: CASSLVGAGNTIYF.

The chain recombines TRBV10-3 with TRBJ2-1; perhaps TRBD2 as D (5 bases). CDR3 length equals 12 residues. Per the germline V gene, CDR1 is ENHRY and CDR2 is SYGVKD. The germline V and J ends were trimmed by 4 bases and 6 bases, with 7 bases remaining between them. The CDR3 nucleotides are TGTGCCATCAGTGTAGGACTCAATGAGCAGTTCTTC. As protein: CAISVGLNEQFF.

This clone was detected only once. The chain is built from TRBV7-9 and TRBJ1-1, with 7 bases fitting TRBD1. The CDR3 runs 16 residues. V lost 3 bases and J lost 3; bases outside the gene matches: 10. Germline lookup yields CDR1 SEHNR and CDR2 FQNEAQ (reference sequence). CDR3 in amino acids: CASSFYWTGGDTEAFF. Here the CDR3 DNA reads TGTGCCAGCAGCTTCTACTGGACAGGTGGGGACACTGAAGCTTTCTTT.

CDR3 nucleotide sequence: TGCGCCAGCAGCTTGGGGGACAGGGCGTACACTGAAGCTTTCTTT. Encoded protein: CASSLGDRAYTEAFF. The chain links TRBV5-1 to TRBJ1-1; 9 nucleotides line up with TRBD1. The CDR3 is 15 amino acids. Germline values: CDR1 SGHRS, CDR2 YFSETQ. The junction had 3 bases not matched to a gene; V was cut back by 0 bases and J by 3 bases. The full variable domain, its missing parts supplied by reference TRBV5-1 and TRBJ1-1, is KAGVTQTPRYLIKTRGQQVTLSCSPISGHRSVSWYQQTPGQGLQFLFEYFSETQRNKGNFPGRFSGRQFSNSRSEMNVSTLELGDSALYLCASSLGDRAYTEAFFGQGTRLTVV.

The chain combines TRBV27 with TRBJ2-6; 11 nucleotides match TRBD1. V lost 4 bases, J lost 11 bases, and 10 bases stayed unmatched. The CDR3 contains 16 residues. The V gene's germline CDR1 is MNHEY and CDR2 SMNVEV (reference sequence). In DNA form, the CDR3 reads TGTGCCAGCAGTTACTCTCCGGGACAGGGGGACGACGTCCTGACTTTC. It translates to CASSYSPGQGDDVLTF.

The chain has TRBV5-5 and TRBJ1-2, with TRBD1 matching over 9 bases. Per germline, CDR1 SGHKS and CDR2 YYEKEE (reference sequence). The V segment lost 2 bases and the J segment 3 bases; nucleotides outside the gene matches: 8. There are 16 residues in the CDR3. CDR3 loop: CASSFDRGKVDYGYTF. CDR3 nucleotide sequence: TGTGCCAGCAGCTTCGACAGGGGGAAGGTTGACTATGGCTACACCTTC.

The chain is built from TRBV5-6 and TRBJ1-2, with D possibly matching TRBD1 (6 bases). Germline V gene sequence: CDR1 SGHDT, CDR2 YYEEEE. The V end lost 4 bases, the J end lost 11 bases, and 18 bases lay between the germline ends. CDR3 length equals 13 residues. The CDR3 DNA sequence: TGTGCCAGCAGCCCTGGAGACAGGACGGAATACACCTTC. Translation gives CASSPGDRTEYTF.

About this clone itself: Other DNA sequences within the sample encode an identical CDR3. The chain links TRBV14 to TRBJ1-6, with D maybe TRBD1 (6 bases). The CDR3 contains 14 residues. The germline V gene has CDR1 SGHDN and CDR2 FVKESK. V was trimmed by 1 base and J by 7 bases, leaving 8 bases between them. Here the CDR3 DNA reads TGTGCCAGCAGCCAAGTAGGGGGAAATTCACCCCTCCACTTT. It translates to CASSQVGGNSPLHF. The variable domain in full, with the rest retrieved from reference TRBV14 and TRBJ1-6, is EAGVTQFPSHSVIEKGQTVTLRCDPISGHDNLYWYRRVMGKEIKFLLHFVKESKQDESGMPNNRFLAERTGGTYSTLKVQPAELEDSGVYFCASSQVGGNSPLHFGNGTRLTVT.

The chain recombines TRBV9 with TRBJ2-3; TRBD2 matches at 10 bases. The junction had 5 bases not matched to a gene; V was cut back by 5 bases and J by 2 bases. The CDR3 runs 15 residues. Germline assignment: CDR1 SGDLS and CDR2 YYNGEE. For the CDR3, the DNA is TGTGCCAGCAGTCTAGCGGGAGTCCCCACAGATACGCAGTATTTT. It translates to CASSLAGVPTDTQYF.

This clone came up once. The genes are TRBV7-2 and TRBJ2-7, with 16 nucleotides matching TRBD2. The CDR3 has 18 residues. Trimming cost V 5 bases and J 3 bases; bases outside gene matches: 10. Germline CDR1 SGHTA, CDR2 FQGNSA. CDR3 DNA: TGTGCCAGCAGCCCACCGGGACTAGCGGGAGGGCCTCTCTACGAGCAGTACTTC. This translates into CASSPPGLAGGPLYEQYF.

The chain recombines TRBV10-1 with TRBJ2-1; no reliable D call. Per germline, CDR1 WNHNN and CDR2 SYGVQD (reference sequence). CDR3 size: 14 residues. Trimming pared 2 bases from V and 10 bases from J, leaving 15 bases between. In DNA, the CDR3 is TGCGCCAGCAGTGAGGGCCAGCTTATTGAAGAGCAGTTCTTC. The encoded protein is CASSEGQLIEEQFF.

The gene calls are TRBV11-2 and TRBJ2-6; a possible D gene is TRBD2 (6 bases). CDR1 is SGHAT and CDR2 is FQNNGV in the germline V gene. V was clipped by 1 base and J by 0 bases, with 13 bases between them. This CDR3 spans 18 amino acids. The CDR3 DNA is TGTGCCAGCAGCTTAGGCGGGGTGCGCTACTCTGGGGCCAACGTCCTGACTTTC. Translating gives CASSLGGVRYSGANVLTF. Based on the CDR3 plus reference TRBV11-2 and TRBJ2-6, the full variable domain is EAGVAQSPRYKIIEKRQSVAFWCNPISGHATLYWYQQILGQGPKLLIQFQNNGVVDDSQLPKDRFSAERLKGVDSTLKIQPAKLEDSAVYLCASSLGGVRYSGANVLTFGAGSRLTVL.

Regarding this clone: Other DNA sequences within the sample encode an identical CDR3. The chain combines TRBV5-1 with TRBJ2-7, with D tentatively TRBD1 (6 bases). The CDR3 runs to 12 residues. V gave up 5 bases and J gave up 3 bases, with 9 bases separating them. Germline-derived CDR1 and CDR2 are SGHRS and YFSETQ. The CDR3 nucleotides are TGCGCCAGCAGTAGGGACAACTACGAGCAGTACTTC. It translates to CASSRDNYEQYF.

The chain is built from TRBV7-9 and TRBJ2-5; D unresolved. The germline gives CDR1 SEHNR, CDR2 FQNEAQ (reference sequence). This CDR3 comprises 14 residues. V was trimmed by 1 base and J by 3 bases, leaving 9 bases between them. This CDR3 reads CASSLVPREETQYF. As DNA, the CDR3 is TGTGCCAGCAGCTTAGTGCCCCGGGAAGAGACCCAGTACTTC.

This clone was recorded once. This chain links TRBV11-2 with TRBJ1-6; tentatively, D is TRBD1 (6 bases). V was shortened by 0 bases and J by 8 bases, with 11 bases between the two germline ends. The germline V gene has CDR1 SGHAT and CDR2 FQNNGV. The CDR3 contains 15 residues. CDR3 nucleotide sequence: TGTGCCAGCAGCTTAGAGCCAGGGGAGCATTCACCCCTCCACTTT. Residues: CASSLEPGEHSPLHF.

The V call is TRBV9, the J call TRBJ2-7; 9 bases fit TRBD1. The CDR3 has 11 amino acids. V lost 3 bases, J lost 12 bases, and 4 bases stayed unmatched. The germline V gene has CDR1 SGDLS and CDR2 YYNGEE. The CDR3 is CASSDGTGLYF. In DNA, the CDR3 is TGTGCCAGCAGCGACGGGACAGGGCTGTACTTC.

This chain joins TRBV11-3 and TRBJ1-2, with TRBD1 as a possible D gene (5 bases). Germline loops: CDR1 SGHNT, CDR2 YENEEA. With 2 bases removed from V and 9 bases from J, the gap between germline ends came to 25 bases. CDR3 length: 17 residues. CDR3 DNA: TGTGCCAGCAGCTTAAGTCTAAGTGTCAGGGTAGGCCGGCGCTACACCTTC. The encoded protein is CASSLSLSVRVGRRYTF.

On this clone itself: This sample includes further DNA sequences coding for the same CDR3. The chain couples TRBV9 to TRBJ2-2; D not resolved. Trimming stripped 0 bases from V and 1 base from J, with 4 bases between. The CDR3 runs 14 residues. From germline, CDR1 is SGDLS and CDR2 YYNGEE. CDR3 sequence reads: CASSVVWNTGELFF. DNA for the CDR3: TGTGCCAGCAGCGTAGTTTGGAACACCGGGGAGCTGTTTTTT.